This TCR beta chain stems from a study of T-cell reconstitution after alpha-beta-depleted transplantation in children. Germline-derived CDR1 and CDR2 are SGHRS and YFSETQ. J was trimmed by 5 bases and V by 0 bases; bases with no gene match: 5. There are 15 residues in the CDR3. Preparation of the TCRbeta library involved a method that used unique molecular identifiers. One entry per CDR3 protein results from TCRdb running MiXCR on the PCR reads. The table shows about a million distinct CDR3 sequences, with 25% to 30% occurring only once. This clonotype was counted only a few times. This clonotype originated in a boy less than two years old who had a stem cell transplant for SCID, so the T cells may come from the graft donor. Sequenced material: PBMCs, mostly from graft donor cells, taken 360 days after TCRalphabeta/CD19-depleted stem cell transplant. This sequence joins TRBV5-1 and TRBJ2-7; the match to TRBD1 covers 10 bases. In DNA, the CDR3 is TGCGCCAGCAGCTTGGCGGGACAGGGGATCCACGAGCAGTACTTC. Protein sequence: CASSLAGQGIHEQYF.